The 16 T cell receptor beta chains in this list originate from one sample, sequenced in a study of blood T cell repertoires in COVID-19 (dated by TCRdb to 2020 to 2021). Libraries were made using the immunoSEQ multiplex PCR assay. TCRdb's version of the immuneACCESS table is confined to in-frame rearrangements and falls short of the full clone set. An unresolved V gene accounts for under half of the shortfall where checked; the remainder is of unknown origin. Across this sample there are about 390,000 clones, with about 83% seen only once. Roughly 10% of the sample goes to the ten largest clones. Sequenced material: PBMCs or T cells enriched from blood (not recorded which). All receptors come from a woman in her 50s who had recovered from COVID-19.

The CDR3 loop reads CASSPPGFDEQYF. The CDR3 DNA is TGTGCCAGCAGCCCCCCAGGGTTTGATGAGCAGTACTTC. This chain links TRBV13 with TRBJ2-7, with D perhaps matching TRBD1 (5 bases). Per germline, CDR1 PRHDT and CDR2 FYEKMQ (reference sequence). The V end was cut by 5 bases, the J end by 7 bases, with 15 bases between. The CDR3 is 13 amino acids.

V gene TRBV2 combines with J gene TRBJ1-2, with TRBD1 matching over 9 bases. CDR3 length: 16 residues. The V segment lost 5 bases and the J segment 5 bases; nucleotides outside the gene matches: 12. CDR1 is SNHLY and CDR2 is FYNNEI in the germline V gene. The CDR3 sequence: CASSQNYRGLEYGYTF. CDR3 coding DNA: TGTGCCAGCAGTCAAAATTACAGGGGGCTGGAATATGGCTACACCTTC.

This clone was seen a single time. The chain carries TRBV7-2 and TRBJ2-7; a weak D match, TRBD2 (5 bases). Germline V gives CDR1 SGHTA, CDR2 FQGNSA. The CDR3 totals 14 residues. The germline V and J ends were trimmed by 4 bases and 0 bases, with 10 bases remaining between them. DNA of the CDR3: TGTGCCAGCAGCTCGACGGGAACCTCCTACGAGCAGTACTTC. Amino acids: CASSSTGTSYEQYF. Based on the CDR3 plus reference TRBV7-2 and TRBJ2-7, the full variable domain is GAGVSQSPSNKVTEKGKDVELRCDPISGHTALYWYRQSLGQGLEFLIYFQGNSAPDKSGLPSDRFSAERTGGSVSTLTIQRTQQEDSAVYLCASSSTGTSYEQYFGPGTRLTVT.

The chain couples TRBV2 to TRBJ1-2; D remains unclear. Deletions cut 6 bases from V and 6 bases from J, with 17 bases between. Per germline, CDR1 SNHLY and CDR2 FYNNEI. The CDR3 runs to 14 residues. CDR3 region: CASSARGSGDGYTF. The CDR3 bases are TGTGCCAGCAGCGCCCGCGGGAGTGGGGATGGCTACACCTTC.

The rearrangement uses TRBV10-3 and TRBJ1-2, with no clear D. The CDR3 has 15 amino acids. CDR1 ENHRY and CDR2 SYGVKD come from the germline V gene. V was clipped by 3 bases and J by 5 bases, with 16 bases between them. The CDR3 region is CAISEGYSQAYGYTF. The CDR3 region has the DNA TGTGCCATCAGTGAAGGTTACAGTCAAGCATATGGCTACACCTTC.

J is TRBJ1-4 and V is TRBV25-1; D not resolved. Germline V gene data show CDR1 as MGHDK and CDR2 as SYGVNS. The CDR3 runs to 16 residues. V was cut by 1 base and J by 0 bases, with 9 bases left in between. Written as DNA, the CDR3 is TGTGCCAGCAGTGAATCGGAGGACGCAACTAATGAAAAACTGTTTTTT. Translated: CASSESEDATNEKLFF.

The chain employs TRBV14 and TRBJ1-1; D gene ambiguous. CDR1 and CDR2 from the germline V gene are SGHDN and FVKESK. CDR3 size: 14 residues. V dropped 1 base and J dropped 6 bases, with 12 bases sitting between them. In DNA, the CDR3 is TGTGCCAGCAGCCAAGTCACGTCGGGGTCTGAAGCTTTCTTT. It yields the protein CASSQVTSGSEAFF.

This sequence joins TRBV28 and TRBJ2-7, with TRBD2 matching over 9 bases. This CDR3 is built from 12 residues. The V gene's germline CDR1 is MDHEN and CDR2 SYDVKM. CDR3 bases: TGTGGGGTAAAGCGGGGGGCCGGGGAGCAGTACTTC. This gives the protein CGVKRGAGEQYF.

The CDR3 is CASRDLDRVGSPLHF. The DNA for the CDR3 is TGTGCCAGCAGGGACCTCGACAGGGTCGGGTCACCCCTCCACTTT. The rearrangement links TRBV2 to TRBJ1-6, with 7 bases fitting TRBD1. Germline values: CDR1 SNHLY, CDR2 FYNNEI. The V gene end was trimmed by 6 bases and the J gene end by 10 bases; junction bases not matched to a gene: 12. The CDR3 covers 15 residues.

The chain recombines TRBV27 with TRBJ1-3, with a weak D call TRBD1 (5 bases). Germline V gene sequence: CDR1 MNHEY, CDR2 SMNVEV (reference sequence). Deletions cut 3 bases from V and 5 bases from J, with 26 bases between. The CDR3 length is 19 residues. CDR3 in DNA: TGTGCCAGCAGTTTTTCAGCTCAGGGATATGGGGGGTCTCGAAACACCATATATTTT. Its translation is CASSFSAQGYGGSRNTIYF.

The chain couples TRBV4-2 to TRBJ2-2; D perhaps matches TRBD1 (5 bases). The germline V gene encodes CDR1 LGHNA and CDR2 YNFKEQ. V gave up 0 bases and J gave up 9 bases, with 11 bases separating them. The CDR3 extends over 14 amino acids. CDR3 sequence reads: CASSQETETRELFF. In DNA form, the CDR3 reads TGTGCCAGCAGCCAAGAGACAGAAACCCGGGAGCTGTTTTTT.

The CDR3 here is CASSASRTSGGSYNEQFF. The CDR3 DNA reads TGTGCCAGCAGCGCATCGAGGACTAGCGGTGGCTCCTACAATGAGCAGTTCTTC. J is TRBJ2-1 and V is TRBV9; 10 nucleotides line up with TRBD2. V was clipped by 3 bases and J by 0 bases; unmatched bases: 9. The CDR3 spans 18 residues. Germline lookup yields CDR1 SGDLS and CDR2 YYNGEE.

This rearrangement joins TRBV7-9 to TRBJ1-2; a weak D match, TRBD1 (5 bases). Trimming cost V 4 bases and J 2 bases, with 8 bases left between them. CDR3 length: 13 residues. Germline V CDR1 and CDR2: SEHNR, FQNEAQ (reference sequence). CDR3 in amino acids: CASSSTENYGYTF. The CDR3 DNA follows: TGTGCCAGCAGCTCGACAGAGAACTATGGCTACACCTTC.

This clone was seen just once. The gene calls are TRBV2 and TRBJ1-2; 7 positions agree with TRBD1. Germline assignment: CDR1 SNHLY and CDR2 FYNNEI. V shed 5 bases, J shed 2 bases, and the junction held 8 bases outside the gene matches. There are 15 residues in the CDR3. The CDR3 DNA follows: TGTGCCAGCAGTACCCTGGACAGGCCCAACTATGGCTACACCTTC. Protein product: CASSTLDRPNYGYTF.

J is TRBJ1-1 and V is TRBV4-1, with no clear D. V lost 6 bases to trimming and J lost 5 bases, with 13 bases between them. This CDR3 spans 13 amino acids. Per germline, CDR1 MGHRA and CDR2 YSYEKL. The CDR3 loop is CASRPPSGTEAFF. In nucleotides, the CDR3 is TGCGCCAGCAGACCCCCTTCGGGAACTGAAGCTTTCTTT.

This clone was picked up one time. The V call is TRBV3-1 (or the pseudogene TRBV3-2), the J call TRBJ1-1; 7 nucleotides align to TRBD1. The CDR3 runs to 14 residues. The germline gives CDR1 LGHDT, CDR2 YNNKEL (reference sequence). V was pared by 3 bases and J by 0 bases, with 1 base of the junction left unmatched. This CDR3 is CASSQGQMNTEAFF. In DNA form, the CDR3 reads TGTGCCAGCAGCCAGGGACAGATGAACACTGAAGCTTTCTTT.